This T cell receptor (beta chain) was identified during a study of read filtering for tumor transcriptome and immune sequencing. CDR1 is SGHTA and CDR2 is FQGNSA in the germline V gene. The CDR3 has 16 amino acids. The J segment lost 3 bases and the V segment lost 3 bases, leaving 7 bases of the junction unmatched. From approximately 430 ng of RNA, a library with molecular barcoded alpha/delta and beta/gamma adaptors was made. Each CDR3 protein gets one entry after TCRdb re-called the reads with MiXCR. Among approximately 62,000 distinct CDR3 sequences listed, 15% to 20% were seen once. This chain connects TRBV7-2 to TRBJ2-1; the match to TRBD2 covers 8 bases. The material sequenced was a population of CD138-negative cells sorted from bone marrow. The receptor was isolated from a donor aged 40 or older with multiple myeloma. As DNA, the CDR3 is TGTGCCAGCAGCTTGTATCTAGCGGGTTACTACAATGAGCAGTTCTTC. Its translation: CASSLYLAGYYNEQFF. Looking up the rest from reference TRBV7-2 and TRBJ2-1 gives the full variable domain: GAGVSQSPSNKVTEKGKDVELRCDPISGHTALYWYRQSLGQGLEFLIYFQGNSAPDKSGLPSDRFSAERTGGSVSTLTIQRTQQEDSAVYLCASSLYLAGYYNEQFFGPGTRLTVL.